Below are 30 T cell receptor beta chains sequenced from a single sample in a study of lymphopenia after photon versus proton radiotherapy. Using immunoSEQ multiplex PCR, the repertoire was profiled, and TCRdb retains in-frame clones only, with some absent. The sample includes some 25,000 clones, over 85% seen only once; the top ten take approximately 0.81%. The sample consisted of peripheral blood, taken from a patient treated with photon-based radiotherapy. These TCRs come from a woman between 50 and 59 years old with cholangiocarcinoma.

This clone appeared a few times. The CDR3 sequence: CASSYEDDNSPLHF. For the CDR3, the DNA is TGTGCCAGCAGTTACGAGGATGATAATTCACCCCTCCACTTT. The rearrangement links TRBV6-5 to TRBJ1-6; D ambiguous. The CDR3 runs to 14 residues. The germline gives CDR1 MNHEY, CDR2 SVGAGI. Trimming cost V 2 bases and J 5 bases, with 7 bases left between them.

This chain links TRBV7-9 with TRBJ2-7; tentative D call: TRBD2 (6 bases). Germline-derived CDR1 and CDR2 are SEHNR and FQNEAQ (reference sequence). This CDR3 is built from 14 residues. Between the trimmed V and J ends, which lost 8 bases and 0 bases, there was a span of 14 bases. CDR3 protein: CASGGTDGSYEQYF. The DNA of the CDR3 is TGTGCCAGCGGAGGGACGGATGGCTCCTACGAGCAGTACTTC.

This rearrangement joins TRBV2 to TRBJ1-2; 12 positions match TRBD1. The V gene's germline CDR1 is SNHLY and CDR2 FYNNEI. The CDR3 spans 14 residues. The V segment lost 4 bases and the J segment 4 bases; nucleotides outside the gene matches: 1. The CDR3 region is CASSGDRGPYGYTF. CDR3 coding DNA: TGTGCCAGCAGTGGGGACAGGGGGCCCTATGGCTACACCTTC.

This chain joins TRBV7-2 and TRBJ2-7; a possible D gene is TRBD1 (5 bases). The CDR3 is made up of 15 amino acids. V was clipped by 1 base and J by 3 bases, with 13 bases between them. Germline values: CDR1 SGHTA, CDR2 FQGNSA. The CDR3 DNA is TGTGCCAGCAGCTTAGGGCAGGGCGCATTCTACGAGCAGTACTTC. This encodes CASSLGQGAFYEQYF.

V gene TRBV7-2 combines with J gene TRBJ2-7; D perhaps matches TRBD1 (5 bases). The V end was cut by 5 bases, the J end by 1 base, with 12 bases between. Germline CDR1 and CDR2: SGHTA and FQGNSA. The CDR3 is made up of 14 amino acids. CDR3 region: CASSTSDTSYEQYF. In nucleotides, the CDR3 is TGTGCCAGCAGCACCTCGGACACGTCCTACGAGCAGTACTTC.

This clone was seen a single time. The chain couples TRBV4-3 to TRBJ1-5; 9 bases agree with TRBD1. The CDR3 has 15 residues. The germline CDR1 and CDR2 sequences are LGHNA and YSLEER. The J segment lost 9 bases and the V segment lost 3 bases, leaving 9 bases of the junction unmatched. The CDR3 nucleotides read TGCGCCAGCAGCCAGACACGACAGGGGGTTGGGCCCCAGCATTTT. Its protein is CASSQTRQGVGPQHF.

The V gene is TRBV6-1, the J gene TRBJ2-3, with 7 bases identical to TRBD2. The V gene end was trimmed by 0 bases and the J gene end by 0 bases; junction bases not matched to a gene: 9. Germline lookup yields CDR1 MNHNS and CDR2 SASEGT. There are 18 residues in the CDR3. The DNA of the CDR3 is TGTGCCAGCAGTGAAGCGGACGGGTGGGGGGGTAGCACAGATACGCAGTATTTT. Residues: CASSEADGWGGSTDTQYF.

V is TRBV13 and J is TRBJ1-6, with 9 bases that match TRBD1. The trim removed 4 bases at V and 11 bases at J, leaving 6 bases unmatched. The V gene's germline CDR1 is PRHDT and CDR2 FYEKMQ (reference sequence). This CDR3 has 14 residues. The CDR3 nucleotides are TGTGCCAGCAGCTACGGGACAGGGCGAACACCCCTCCACTTT. Translated: CASSYGTGRTPLHF. Based on the CDR3 plus reference TRBV13 and TRBJ1-6, the full variable domain is AAGVIQSPRHLIKEKRETATLKCYPIPRHDTVYWYQQGPGQDPQFLISFYEKMQSDKGSIPDRFSAQQFSDYHSELNMSSLELGDSALYFCASSYGTGRTPLHFGNGTRLTVT.

The chain combines TRBV7-9 with TRBJ1-2; D not certain. The germline V gene encodes CDR1 SEHNR and CDR2 FQNEAQ (reference sequence). This CDR3 has 11 residues. V lost 8 bases and J lost 2, with 6 bases in between. DNA of the CDR3: TGTGCCAGCGAGGAGAACTATGGCTACACCTTC. Translated: CASEENYGYTF.

This clone came up a few times. The V gene is TRBV28, the J gene TRBJ1-4; 9 bases match TRBD1. The V gene end was trimmed by 7 bases and the J gene end by 2 bases; junction bases not matched to a gene: 14. The CDR3 runs to 18 residues. Germline loops: CDR1 MDHEN, CDR2 SYDVKM. The CDR3: CASNTGTGYPSTNEKLFF. CDR3 in DNA: TGTGCCAGCAACACCGGGACAGGGTACCCTAGCACTAATGAAAAACTGTTTTTT.

V gene TRBV7-9 combines with J gene TRBJ1-1; D is ambiguous. The V and J ends lost 2 bases and 7 bases respectively, with 11 bases between them. This CDR3 is built from 13 residues. Germline values: CDR1 SEHNR, CDR2 FQNEAQ (reference sequence). The CDR3 sequence: CASSLLHLIEAFF. Here the CDR3 DNA reads TGTGCCAGCAGCTTATTACACTTAATTGAAGCTTTCTTT.

This clone has just a few counts. This chain joins TRBV10-2 and TRBJ2-7; D not resolved. V was shortened by 7 bases and J by 5 bases, with 30 bases between the two germline ends. This CDR3 contains 18 residues. Germline V gene data show CDR1 as WSHSY and CDR2 as SAAADI. CDR3 nucleotide sequence: TGCGCCAGCACCCCGGGCGATCCGCGGCTGCTTTTTTTTGACGAGCAGTACTTC. This codes for CASTPGDPRLLFFDEQYF.

The genes are TRBV28 and TRBJ2-5; tentatively, D is TRBD2 (6 bases). Trimming removed 3 bases at V and 4 bases at J, with 12 bases between. In germline, CDR1 is MDHEN, CDR2 SYDVKM. The CDR3 contains 14 residues. CDR3 in DNA: TGTGCCAGCAGTTTCACACTAGCTGTAGAGACCCAGTACTTC. This translates into CASSFTLAVETQYF.

The chain has TRBV30 and TRBJ1-2, with D perhaps TRBD1 (5 bases). Trimming left V 4 bases short and J 8 bases short, with 14 bases between. The germline V gene has CDR1 GTSNPN and CDR2 SVGIG (reference sequence). This CDR3 is 12 amino acids long. CDR3 residues: CAWNTEGTGYTF. DNA of the CDR3: TGTGCCTGGAATACGGAGGGGACGGGCTACACCTTC.

The CDR3 loop is CASSRGRGGNGELFF. CDR3 nucleotide sequence: TGTGCCAGCAGCAGGGGACGTGGGGGCAACGGGGAGCTGTTTTTT. The J gene is TRBJ2-2, the V gene TRBV5-4; possible D gene TRBD1, 6 bases. Looked up from germline, CDR1 is SGHNT and CDR2 is YYREEE (reference sequence). The CDR3 consists of 15 residues. Trimming removed 4 bases at V and 7 bases at J, with 17 bases between.

The gene calls are TRBV6-6 and TRBJ1-1, with D unresolved. V shed 2 bases and J shed 11 bases, with 9 bases lying between them. The CDR3 runs to 11 residues. The germline V gene encodes CDR1 MNHNY and CDR2 SVGAGI (reference sequence). Here the CDR3 DNA reads TGTGCCAGCAGTTACGCGGAGGTGGCTTTCTTT. Amino acid sequence: CASSYAEVAFF.

The chain couples TRBV7-2 to TRBJ2-1; D is ambiguous. The CDR3 sequence is 13 residues long. V lost 10 bases, J lost 0 bases, and 10 bases lay in between. Germline-derived CDR1 and CDR2 are SGHTA and FQGNSA. The CDR3 reads CATEINSYNEQFF. CDR3 sequence (DNA): TGTGCCACCGAGATAAACTCCTACAATGAGCAGTTCTTC.

In this sample, this clone turned up once. V usage is TRBV2 and J usage is TRBJ1-2; maybe TRBD1 (6 bases). Per germline, CDR1 SNHLY and CDR2 FYNNEI. V was shortened by 0 bases and J by 8 bases, with 10 bases between the two germline ends. This CDR3 region has 13 residues. The CDR3 spells CASSEAGGRGYTF. The CDR3, as DNA: TGTGCCAGCAGTGAAGCAGGGGGAAGAGGCTACACCTTC.

The V call is TRBV7-9, the J call TRBJ2-1; D unclear. CDR1 SEHNR and CDR2 FQNEAQ come from the germline V gene (reference sequence). V was trimmed by 2 bases and J by 8 bases, leaving 7 bases between them. The CDR3 consists of 12 residues. CDR3 sequence: CASSLRRDEQFF. CDR3 DNA: TGTGCCAGCAGCTTACGTCGGGATGAGCAGTTCTTC. Filled out from reference TRBV7-9 and TRBJ2-1, the complete variable domain reads DTGVSQNPRHKITKRGQNVTFRCDPISEHNRLYWYRQTLGQGPEFLTYFQNEAQLEKSRLLSDRFSAERPKGSFSTLEIQRTEQGDSAMYLCASSLRRDEQFFGPGTRLTVL.

The chain has TRBV7-2 and TRBJ1-5; D might be TRBD1 (6 bases). This CDR3 is 13 amino acids long. From germline, CDR1 is SGHTA and CDR2 FQGNSA. V lost 0 bases, J lost 10 bases, and 10 bases lay in between. Here the CDR3 reads CASSLAVRGPQHF. The CDR3 nucleotides read TGTGCCAGCAGCTTAGCAGTCAGGGGTCCCCAGCATTTT.

V is TRBV25-1 and J is TRBJ2-1; 7 bases are shared with TRBD2. Germline V CDR1 and CDR2: MGHDK, SYGVNS. The CDR3 loop spans 16 amino acids. With V trimmed by 2 bases and J by 4 bases, 8 bases remained unmatched. DNA of the CDR3: TGTGCCAGCAGTGAACCAACAGCGGGGCATTACAATGAGCAGTTCTTC. It yields the protein CASSEPTAGHYNEQFF.

Only one count was recorded for this clone. This chain uses TRBV7-2 with TRBJ1-5; D gene uncertain. Trimming shortened V by 1 base and J by 7 bases, and 8 bases separated the two germline ends. CDR1 and CDR2 from the germline V gene are SGHTA and FQGNSA. This CDR3 comprises 13 residues. The chain's CDR3 is CASSLEARQPQHF. CDR3 in DNA: TGTGCCAGCAGCTTAGAGGCTCGCCAGCCCCAGCATTTT. Full variable domain (rest looked up from reference TRBV7-2 and TRBJ1-5): GAGVSQSPSNKVTEKGKDVELRCDPISGHTALYWYRQSLGQGLEFLIYFQGNSAPDKSGLPSDRFSAERTGGSVSTLTIQRTQQEDSAVYLCASSLEARQPQHFGDGTRLSIL.

The chain joins TRBV7-2 to TRBJ2-1; TRBD1 agrees at 8 bases. V lost 3 bases and J lost 4; bases outside the gene matches: 11. This CDR3 spans 17 amino acids. Germline V gene sequence: CDR1 SGHTA, CDR2 FQGNSA. CDR3 in amino acids: CASSLNRGAYIYNEQFF. The CDR3 DNA reads as TGTGCCAGCAGCTTGAACAGGGGGGCTTATATTTACAATGAGCAGTTCTTC.

V usage is TRBV7-2 and J usage is TRBJ1-1; D gene uncertain. This CDR3 has 12 amino acids. Germline-derived CDR1 and CDR2 are SGHTA and FQGNSA. Trimming stripped 3 bases from V and 5 bases from J, with 7 bases between. Written as DNA, the CDR3 is TGTGCCAGCAGCTTTGGGTTGACTGAAGCTTTCTTT. It translates to CASSFGLTEAFF.

This chain links TRBV18 with TRBJ1-1, with 10 bases that match TRBD1. The ends lost 6 bases at V and 3 bases at J; junction bases unmatched: 7. This CDR3 region has 15 residues. Germline V gives CDR1 KGHSH, CDR2 LQKENI. CDR3 sequence: CASSRDRGDDTEAFF. In DNA, the CDR3 is TGTGCCAGCTCCCGGGACAGGGGAGATGACACTGAAGCTTTCTTT.

This clone was seen a handful of times. The rearrangement joins TRBV7-2 to TRBJ1-5; possibly TRBD1 for D (5 bases). This CDR3 has 12 residues. Germline V gene lookup returns CDR1 SGHTA and CDR2 FQGNSA. V lost 2 bases, J lost 7 bases, and 6 bases lay in between. CDR3 in DNA: TGTGCCAGCAGCTTATGGGGGCAGCCCCAGCATTTT. It yields the protein CASSLWGQPQHF.

This clone was observed once. This chain links TRBV2 with TRBJ1-2; D not certain. The length of the CDR3 is 16 residues. The germline gives CDR1 SNHLY, CDR2 FYNNEI. Trimming stripped 4 bases from V and 5 bases from J, with 20 bases between. The CDR3, as DNA: TGTGCCAGCAGTGGAGAGGACGGCACGAGTCCGTATGGCTACACCTTC. Translation: CASSGEDGTSPYGYTF.

V is TRBV14 and J is TRBJ1-2, with D maybe TRBD1 (6 bases). The CDR3 extends over 16 amino acids. CDR1 SGHDN and CDR2 FVKESK come from the germline V gene. V lost 4 bases to trimming and J lost 1 base, with 16 bases between them. The CDR3 loop reads CASSRGAAIFNYGYTF. DNA for the CDR3: TGTGCCAGCAGCCGGGGGGCAGCCATATTTAACTATGGCTACACCTTC.

As DNA, the CDR3 is TGTGCCAGCAGCTTGGCATCGGCGACCTATAGCAATCAGCCCCAGCATTTT. It specifies CASSLASATYSNQPQHF. The V gene is TRBV5-6, the J gene TRBJ1-5; no clear D. The germline V and J ends were trimmed by 0 bases and 0 bases, with 13 bases remaining between them. The germline V gene has CDR1 SGHDT and CDR2 YYEEEE. The length of the CDR3 is 17 residues.

V and J are TRBV11-3 and TRBJ1-1, with a weak D call TRBD1 (5 bases). With 1 base removed from V and 0 bases from J, the gap between germline ends came to 9 bases. Germline CDR1 SGHNT, CDR2 YENEEA. The CDR3 contains 15 residues. CDR3 sequence (DNA): TGTGCCAGCAGCTTAGGGGGCAGTATGAACACTGAAGCTTTCTTT. It translates to CASSLGGSMNTEAFF.